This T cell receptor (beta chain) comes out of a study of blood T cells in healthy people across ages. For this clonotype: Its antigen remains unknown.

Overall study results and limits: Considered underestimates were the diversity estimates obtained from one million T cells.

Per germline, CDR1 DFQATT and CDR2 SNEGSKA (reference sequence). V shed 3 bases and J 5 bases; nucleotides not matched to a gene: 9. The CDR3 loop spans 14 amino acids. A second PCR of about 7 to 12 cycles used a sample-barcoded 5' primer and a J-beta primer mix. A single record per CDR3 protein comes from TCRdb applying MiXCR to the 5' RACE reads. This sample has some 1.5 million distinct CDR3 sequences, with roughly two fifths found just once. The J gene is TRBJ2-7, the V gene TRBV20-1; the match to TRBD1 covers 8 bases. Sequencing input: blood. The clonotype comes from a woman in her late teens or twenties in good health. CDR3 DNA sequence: TGCAGTGCTAGTCCCAGGGGGCTTCGGAACGAGCAGTACTTC. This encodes CSASPRGLRNEQYF.